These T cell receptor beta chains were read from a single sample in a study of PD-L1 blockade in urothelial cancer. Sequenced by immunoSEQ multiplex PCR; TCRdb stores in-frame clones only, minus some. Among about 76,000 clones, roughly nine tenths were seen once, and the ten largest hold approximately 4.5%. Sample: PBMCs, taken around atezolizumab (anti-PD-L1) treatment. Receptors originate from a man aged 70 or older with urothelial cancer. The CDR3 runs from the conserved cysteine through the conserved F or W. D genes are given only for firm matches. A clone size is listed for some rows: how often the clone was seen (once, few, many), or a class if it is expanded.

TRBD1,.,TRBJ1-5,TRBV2,TGTGCCAGCATCCGGGACAGGGCGAGGGATCAGCCCCAGCATTTT,CASIRDRARDQPQHF
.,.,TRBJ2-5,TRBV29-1,TGCAGCGTGACTGGGGCTAGCCAAGAGACCCAGTACTTC,CSVTGASQETQYF
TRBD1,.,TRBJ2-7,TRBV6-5,TGTGCCAGCAGTTCGCACCGGACAGGGGTGCGCGAGCAGTACTTC,CASSSHRTGVREQYF
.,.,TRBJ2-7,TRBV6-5,TGTGCCAGCAGTTATAAGAGTTATGCCTACGAGCAGTACTTC,CASSYKSYAYEQYF
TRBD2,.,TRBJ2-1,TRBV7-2,TGTGCCAGCAGCTTATGGTCTAGCGGCCACAATGAGCAGTTCTTC,CASSLWSSGHNEQFF
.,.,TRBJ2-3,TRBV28,TGTGCCAGCAGTTTACGCACGGGAGTCGGGGATACGCAGTATTTT,CASSLRTGVGDTQYF
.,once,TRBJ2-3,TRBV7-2,TGTGCCAGCAGCTTTCTAGATACGCAGTATTTT,CASSFLDTQYF
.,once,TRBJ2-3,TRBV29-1,TGCAGCGGTCACGGGGGTAGCACAGATACGCAGTATTTT,CSGHGGSTDTQYF
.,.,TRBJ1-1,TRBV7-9,TGTGCCAGCAGCTTAAGGGAGGGTGCAGCTTTCTTT,CASSLREGAAFF
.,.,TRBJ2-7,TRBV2,TGTGCCAGCAGCTTACAGGAAGCCTACGAGCAGTACTTC,CASSLQEAYEQYF
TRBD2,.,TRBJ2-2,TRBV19,TGTGCCAGTAGTATCGGACTAGCGGGATTCTTCACCGGGGAGCTGTTTTTT,CASSIGLAGFFTGELFF
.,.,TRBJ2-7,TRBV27,TGTGCCAGCAGTACCTCCGGGGCCTACGAGCAGTACTTC,CASSTSGAYEQYF
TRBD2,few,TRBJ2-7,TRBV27,TGTGCCAGCAGTTCCCGACTAGCGGTTATCTACGAGCAGTACTTC,CASSSRLAVIYEQYF
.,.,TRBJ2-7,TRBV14,TGTGCCAGCAGCCCCCGAGAGGTTTTTAGCTACGAGCAGTACTTC,CASSPREVFSYEQYF
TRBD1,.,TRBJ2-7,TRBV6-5,TGTGCCAGCAGCGAACAGGGGTCCGAGCAGTACTTC,CASSEQGSEQYF
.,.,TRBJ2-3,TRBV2,TGTGCCAGCAGTCCAGATTTTTCTAGCACAGATACGCAGTATTTT,CASSPDFSSTDTQYF
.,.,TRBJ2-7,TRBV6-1,TGTGCCAGCAGTGAATCTGCCGCCAGGCGAATTCCCTACGAGCAGTACTTC,CASSESAARRIPYEQYF
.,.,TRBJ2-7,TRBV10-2,TGCGCCAGCAGTGAGACCCCCGGGGGTACTGGCGAGCAGTACTTC,CASSETPGGTGEQYF
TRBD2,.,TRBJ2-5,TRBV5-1,TGCGCCAGCAGCTTGTCTAGCGGAGGGGTTAGAGAGACCCAGTACTTC,CASSLSSGGVRETQYF
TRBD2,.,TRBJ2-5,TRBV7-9,TGTGCCAGCAGCCCGACTAGCGGGAGTGGGACCCAGTACTTC,CASSPTSGSGTQYF
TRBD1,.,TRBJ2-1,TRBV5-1,TGCGCCAGCAAACCAAAGACAGGGGAGGCGGACTACAATGAGCAGTTCTTC,CASKPKTGEADYNEQFF
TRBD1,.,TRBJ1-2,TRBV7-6,TGTGCCAGCAGCTCCATAGGCCCCACCAGGGGGAGCTATGGCTACACCTTC,CASSSIGPTRGSYGYTF
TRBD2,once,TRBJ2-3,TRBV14,TGTGCCAGCAGCCTACTAGCGTTATGGACAGATACGCAGTATTTT,CASSLLALWTDTQYF
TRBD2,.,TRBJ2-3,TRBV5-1,TGCGCCAGCAGCCACGGGACTAGCGGGGGGGATACGCAGTATTTT,CASSHGTSGGDTQYF
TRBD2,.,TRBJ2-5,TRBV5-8,TGTGCCAGTACACCTAGCGGGAGAATGGGGACCCAGTACTTC,CASTPSGRMGTQYF
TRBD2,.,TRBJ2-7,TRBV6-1,TGTGCCAGCACTGGGACTAGCGGAGCGTACGGGCAGTACTTC,CASTGTSGAYGQYF
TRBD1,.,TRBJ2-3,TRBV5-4,TGTGCCAGCAGCGTGCAGGGGGTAAGCTCCCCATCTAGCACAGATACGCAGTATTTT,CASSVQGVSSPSSTDTQYF
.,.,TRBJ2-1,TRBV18,TGTGCCAGCTCACCATTGGAGGGGAGCTCCTACAATGAGCAGTTCTTC,CASSPLEGSSYNEQFF
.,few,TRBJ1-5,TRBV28,TGTGCCAGCAGTTTTCTGTCTCAGGGAAGCAATCAGCCCCAGCATTTT,CASSFLSQGSNQPQHF
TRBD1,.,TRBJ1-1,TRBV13,TGTGCCAGCAGTGGGGACAGCCGGAACACTGAAGCTTTCTTT,CASSGDSRNTEAFF
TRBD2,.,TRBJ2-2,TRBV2,TGTGCCAGCAGTGAACCCCGGGGGGTGAACACCGGGGAGCTGTTTTTT,CASSEPRGVNTGELFF
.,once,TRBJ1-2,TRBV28,TGTGCCAGCAGTACAGGGTCGCACTATGGCTACACCTTC,CASSTGSHYGYTF
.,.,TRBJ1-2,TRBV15,TGTGCCACCAGCAGAGATGGGGGAACTAGCCTTGGCTACACCTTC,CATSRDGGTSLGYTF